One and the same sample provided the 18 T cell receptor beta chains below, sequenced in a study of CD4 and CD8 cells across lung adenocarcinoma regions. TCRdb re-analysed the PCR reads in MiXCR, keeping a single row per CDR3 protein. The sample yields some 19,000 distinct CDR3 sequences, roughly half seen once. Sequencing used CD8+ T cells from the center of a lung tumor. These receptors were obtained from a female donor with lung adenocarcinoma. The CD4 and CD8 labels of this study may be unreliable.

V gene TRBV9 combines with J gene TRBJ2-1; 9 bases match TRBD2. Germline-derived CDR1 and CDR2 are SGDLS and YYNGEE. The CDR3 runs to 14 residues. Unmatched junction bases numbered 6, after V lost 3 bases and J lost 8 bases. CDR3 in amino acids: CASSALGLAHEQFF. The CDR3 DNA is TGTGCCAGCAGCGCTCTGGGACTAGCCCATGAGCAGTTCTTC.

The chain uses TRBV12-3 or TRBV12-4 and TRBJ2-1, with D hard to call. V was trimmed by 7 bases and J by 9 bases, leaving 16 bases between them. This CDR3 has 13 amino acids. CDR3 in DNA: TGTGCCAGCACACCCCACTATGCTGGTGAGCAGTTCTTC. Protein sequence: CASTPHYAGEQFF.

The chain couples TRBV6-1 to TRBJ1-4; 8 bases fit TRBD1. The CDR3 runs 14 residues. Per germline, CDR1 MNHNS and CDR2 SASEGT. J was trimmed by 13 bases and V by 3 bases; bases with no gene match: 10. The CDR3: CASSDNRGGGGLFF. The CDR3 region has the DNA TGTGCCAGCAGTGACAACAGGGGGGGGGGAGGACTGTTTTTT.

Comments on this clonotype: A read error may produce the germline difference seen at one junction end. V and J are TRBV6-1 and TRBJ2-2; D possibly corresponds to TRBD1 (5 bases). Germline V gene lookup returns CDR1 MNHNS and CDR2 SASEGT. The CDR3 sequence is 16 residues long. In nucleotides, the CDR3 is TGTGCCAGCCGTGACAGCGAGGCTGTGAACACAGATGAGCTGTTTTTT. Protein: CASRDSEAVNTDELFF.

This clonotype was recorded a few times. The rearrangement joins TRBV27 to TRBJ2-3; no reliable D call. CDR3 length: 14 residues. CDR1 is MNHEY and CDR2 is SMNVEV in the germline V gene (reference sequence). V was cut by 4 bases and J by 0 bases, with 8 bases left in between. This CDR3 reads CASSSTTSTDTQYF. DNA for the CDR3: TGTGCCAGCAGTTCGACAACTAGCACAGATACGCAGTATTTT.

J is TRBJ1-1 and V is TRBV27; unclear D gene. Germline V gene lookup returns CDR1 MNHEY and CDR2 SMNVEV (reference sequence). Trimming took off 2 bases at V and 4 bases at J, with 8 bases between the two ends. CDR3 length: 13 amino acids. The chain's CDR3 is CASSLLGVTEAFF. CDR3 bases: TGTGCCAGCAGTTTACTTGGAGTCACTGAAGCTTTCTTT.

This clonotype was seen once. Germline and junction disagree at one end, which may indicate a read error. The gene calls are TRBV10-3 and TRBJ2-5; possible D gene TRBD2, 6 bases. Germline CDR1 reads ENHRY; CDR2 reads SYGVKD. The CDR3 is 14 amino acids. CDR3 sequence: CATKVPGDQKTQYF. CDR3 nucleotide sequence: TGTGCCACCAAGGTCCCGGGAGACCAAAAGACCCAGTACTTC.

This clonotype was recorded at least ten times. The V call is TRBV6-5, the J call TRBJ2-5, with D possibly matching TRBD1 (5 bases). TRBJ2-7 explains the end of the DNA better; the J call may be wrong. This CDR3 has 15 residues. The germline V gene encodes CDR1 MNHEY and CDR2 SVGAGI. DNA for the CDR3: TGTGCCAGCAGTTACTCGATGCATCAGGGCCACGAGCAGTACTTC. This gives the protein CASSYSMHQGHEQYF.

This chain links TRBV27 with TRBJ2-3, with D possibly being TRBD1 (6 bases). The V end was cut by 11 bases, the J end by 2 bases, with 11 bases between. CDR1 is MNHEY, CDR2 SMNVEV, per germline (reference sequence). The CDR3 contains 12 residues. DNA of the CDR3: TGTGCCGGGGGCCGCCTCACAGATACGCAGTATTTT. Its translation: CAGGRLTDTQYF.

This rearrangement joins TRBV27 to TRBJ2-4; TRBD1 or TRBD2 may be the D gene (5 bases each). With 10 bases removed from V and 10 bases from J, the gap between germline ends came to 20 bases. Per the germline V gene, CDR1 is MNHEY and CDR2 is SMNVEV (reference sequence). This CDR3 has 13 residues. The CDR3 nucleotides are TGTGCCACGGGGCTGAGAGCCAAAGATATTCAGTACTTC. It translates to CATGLRAKDIQYF.

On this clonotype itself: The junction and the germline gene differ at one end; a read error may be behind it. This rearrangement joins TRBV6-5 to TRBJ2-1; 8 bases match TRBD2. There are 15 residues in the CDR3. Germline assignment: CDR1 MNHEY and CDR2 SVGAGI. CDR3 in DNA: TGTGCCAGGAGTTACTCGGGAGGGACCAACAATGAGCAGTTTTTC. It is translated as CARSYSGGTNNEQFF.

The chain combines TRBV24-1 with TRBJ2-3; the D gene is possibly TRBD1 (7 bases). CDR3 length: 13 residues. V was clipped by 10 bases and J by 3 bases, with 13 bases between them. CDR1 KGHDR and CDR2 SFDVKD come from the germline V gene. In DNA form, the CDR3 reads TGTGCCACAGGGGGCGCGGGGACAGATACGCAGTATTTT. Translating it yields CATGGAGTDTQYF.

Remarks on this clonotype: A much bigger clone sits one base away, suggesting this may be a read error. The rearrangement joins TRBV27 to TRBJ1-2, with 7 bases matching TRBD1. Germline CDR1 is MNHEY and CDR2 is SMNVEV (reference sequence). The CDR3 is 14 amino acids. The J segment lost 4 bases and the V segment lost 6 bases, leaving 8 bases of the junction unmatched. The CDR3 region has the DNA TGTGCCAGCAGACCCCAGGGGGGGGGCTATGGCTACACCTTC. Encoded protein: CASRPQGGGYGYTF.

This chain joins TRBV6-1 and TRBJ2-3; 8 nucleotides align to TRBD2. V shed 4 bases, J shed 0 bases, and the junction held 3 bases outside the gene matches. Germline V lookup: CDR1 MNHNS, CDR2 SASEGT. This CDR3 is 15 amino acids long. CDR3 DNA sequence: TGTGCCAGCAGTGTGGTAGCGGGGAGCACAGATACGCAGTATTTT. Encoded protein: CASSVVAGSTDTQYF.

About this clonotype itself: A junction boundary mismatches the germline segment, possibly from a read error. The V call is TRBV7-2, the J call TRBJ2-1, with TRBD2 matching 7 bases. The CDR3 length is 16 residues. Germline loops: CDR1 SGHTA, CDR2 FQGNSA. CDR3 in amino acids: CDSSPNLAGGRETQFF. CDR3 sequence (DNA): TGTGACAGCAGCCCAAATTTAGCGGGTGGGAGGGAGACCCAGTTCTTC.

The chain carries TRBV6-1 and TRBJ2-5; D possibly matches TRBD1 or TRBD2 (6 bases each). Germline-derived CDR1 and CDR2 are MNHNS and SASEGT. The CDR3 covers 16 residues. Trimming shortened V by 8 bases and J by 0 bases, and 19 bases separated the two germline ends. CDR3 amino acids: CASAELGGRDQETQYF. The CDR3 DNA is TGTGCCAGCGCGGAGCTCGGGGGCCGTGACCAAGAGACCCAGTACTTC.

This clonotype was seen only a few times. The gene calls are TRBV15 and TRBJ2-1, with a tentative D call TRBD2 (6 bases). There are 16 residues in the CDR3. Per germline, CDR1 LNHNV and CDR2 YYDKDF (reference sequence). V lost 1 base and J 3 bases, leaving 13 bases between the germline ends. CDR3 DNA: TGTGCCACCAGCAGAGGGACGGGAGTACGCTACAATGAGCAGTTCTTC. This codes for CATSRGTGVRYNEQFF.

The CDR3 here is CASSQGFGTSGSTDTQYF. The CDR3 DNA sequence: TGTGCCAGCAGCCAAGGGTTCGGGACTAGCGGGAGCACAGATACGCAGTATTTT. The gene calls are TRBV14 and TRBJ2-3; 12 bases fit TRBD2. The J segment lost 0 bases and the V segment lost 1 base, leaving 5 bases of the junction unmatched. This CDR3 has 18 residues. Germline V gene sequence: CDR1 SGHDN, CDR2 FVKESK.